Below are 24 T cell receptor beta chains sequenced from a single sample in a study of T-cell reconstitution after alpha-beta-depleted transplantation in children. Preparing the TCRbeta library involved the use of unique molecular identifiers. TCRdb redid the calling of the PCR reads with MiXCR, one entry per CDR3 protein. The repertoire consists of some 500,000 distinct CDR3 sequences, with over 25% occurring once and the leading ten covering roughly 2.5%. Sequences were derived from PBMCs from the stem cell graft donor, sampled from the stem cell graft. These receptors were collected from a human donor who donated a stem cell graft to a child with aplastic anemia.

The chain combines TRBV4-2 with TRBJ2-3, with TRBD2 matching over 10 bases. The CDR3 spans 16 residues. CDR1 is LGHNA and CDR2 is YNFKEQ in the germline V gene. V lost 1 base to trimming and J lost 13 bases; unmatched junction nucleotides: 14. CDR3 nucleotide sequence: TGTGCCAGCAGCCAAGCAGGAAACAAGCGGGAGGGCCAGGAGTATTTT. As protein: CASSQAGNKREGQEYF.

About this clonotype itself: No conserved phenylalanine or tryptophan ends this CDR3, so it is likely a read error. V gene TRBV30 combines with J gene TRBJ1-1; 10 bases match TRBD1. J gave up 3 bases and V 2 bases, and 3 bases lay outside the gene matches. The CDR3 totals 14 residues. CDR1 and CDR2 (germline): GTSNPN, SVGIG (reference sequence). The CDR3 is CAWSSGTGDTEAFL. CDR3 sequence (DNA): TGTGCCTGGAGTTCCGGGACAGGGGACACTGAAGCTTTCTTA.

The chain combines TRBV6-5 with TRBJ2-7; the D gene is possibly TRBD2 (6 bases). Germline CDR1 reads MNHEY; CDR2 reads SVGAGI. The length of the CDR3 is 16 residues. V dropped 6 bases and J dropped 0 bases, with 18 bases sitting between them. CDR3 sequence reads: CASSVSGALSSYEQYV. The CDR3 DNA reads TGTGCCAGCAGCGTTAGCGGAGCCCTGAGCTCCTACGAGCAGTACGTC.

V usage is TRBV12-3 or TRBV12-4 and J usage is TRBJ2-3; possibly TRBD2 for D (6 bases). The CDR3 sequence is 15 residues long. The V and J ends lost 3 bases and 6 bases respectively, with 16 bases between them. As DNA, the CDR3 is TGTGCCAGCAGTTTCGATCCAGCGGGCGTTGATACGCAGTATTTT. Protein product: CASSFDPAGVDTQYF.

The chain recombines TRBV4-2 with TRBJ2-2; TRBD1 might be the D (6 bases). The CDR3 totals 16 residues. Germline values: CDR1 LGHNA, CDR2 YNFKEQ. V shed 0 bases and J shed 2 bases, with 10 bases lying between them. CDR3 protein: CASSQEQGPNTGELFF. The CDR3 DNA reads as TGTGCCAGCAGCCAAGAGCAGGGGCCAAACACCGGGGAGCTGTTTTTT.

This chain connects TRBV11-1 to TRBJ2-1; the D gene is possibly TRBD2 (6 bases). The germline V gene encodes CDR1 SGHAT and CDR2 FQDESV (reference sequence). This CDR3 is built from 14 residues. Trimming pared 7 bases from V and 2 bases from J, leaving 12 bases between. CDR3 DNA: TGTGCCAGCACCGAGGAGGGCACCTACAATGAGCAGTTCTTC. It codes for CASTEEGTYNEQFF.

The V gene is TRBV5-1, the J gene TRBJ2-1; TRBD1 matches 10 bases. The V segment lost 2 bases and the J segment 0 bases; nucleotides outside the gene matches: 11. This CDR3 spans 19 amino acids. The V gene's germline CDR1 is SGHRS and CDR2 YFSETQ. CDR3 sequence (DNA): TGCGCCAGCAGCTTTGACGGGACAGGGGTTCTATACTCCTACAATGAGCAGTTCTTC. Translating gives CASSFDGTGVLYSYNEQFF. The whole variable domain, remainder taken from reference TRBV5-1 and TRBJ2-1, is KAGVTQTPRYLIKTRGQQVTLSCSPISGHRSVSWYQQTPGQGLQFLFEYFSETQRNKGNFPGRFSGRQFSNSRSEMNVSTLELGDSALYLCASSFDGTGVLYSYNEQFFGPGTRLTVL.

The rearrangement uses TRBV5-6 and TRBJ2-5; D gene unclear. Germline V lookup: CDR1 SGHDT, CDR2 YYEEEE. CDR3 length: 16 amino acids. With 0 bases removed from V and 3 bases from J, the gap between germline ends came to 15 bases. CDR3 nucleotides: TGTGCCAGCAGCTTGGAGGGATCTGGGCTGGAAGAGACCCAGTACTTC. It codes for CASSLEGSGLEETQYF.

The chain carries TRBV12-3 or TRBV12-4 and TRBJ2-7; D perhaps matches TRBD1 (6 bases). This CDR3 comprises 14 residues. The ends were cut back, 4 bases at V and 3 bases at J, with 13 bases in the middle. Here the CDR3 reads CASSSSGRGYEQYV. CDR3 DNA sequence: TGTGCCAGCAGTTCGTCCGGCAGGGGCTACGAGCAGTACGTC.

The CDR3 DNA sequence: TGTGCCAGCAGCTCAGGACTAGCGGCGAACACCGGGGAGCTGTTTTTT. It specifies CASSSGLAANTGELFF. V gene TRBV7-9 combines with J gene TRBJ2-2, with TRBD2 identical over 10 bases. The CDR3 is made up of 16 amino acids. Germline-derived CDR1 and CDR2 are SEHNR and FQNEAQ (reference sequence). V lost 4 bases to trimming and J lost 0 bases; unmatched junction nucleotides: 2.

This chain uses TRBV10-3 with TRBJ2-2; no clear D gene. Trimming shortened V by 3 bases and J by 0 bases, and 8 bases separated the two germline ends. The CDR3 is 15 amino acids. Germline CDR1 ENHRY, CDR2 SYGVKD. The CDR3 DNA sequence: TGTGCCATCAGTGACGGGCTAGCGAACACCGGGGAGCTGTTTTTT. Translated, it gives CAISDGLANTGELFF.

The chain couples TRBV3-1 to TRBJ1-2; no clear D. The germline V and J ends were trimmed by 9 bases and 5 bases, with 16 bases remaining between them. CDR3 length: 13 amino acids. The V gene's germline CDR1 is LGHDT and CDR2 YNNKEL (reference sequence). The CDR3 here is CASTRRATYGYTF. CDR3 DNA sequence: TGTGCCAGTACCCGAAGGGCCACATATGGCTACACCTTC.

The gene calls are TRBV18 and TRBJ2-3; 7 bases map to TRBD1. The CDR3 extends over 15 amino acids. Germline-derived CDR1 and CDR2 are KGHSH and LQKENI. With V trimmed by 4 bases and J by 1 base, 5 bases remained unmatched. Here the CDR3 reads CASSREQGGTDTQYF. The CDR3, as DNA: TGTGCCAGCTCACGCGAGCAGGGGGGCACAGATACGCAGTATTTT.

The chain uses TRBV6-2 or TRBV6-3 and TRBJ1-2; D unclear. This CDR3 has 14 residues. The V end was cut by 8 bases, the J end by 6 bases, with 19 bases between. The germline V gene encodes CDR1 MNHEY and CDR2 SVGEGT. This CDR3 is CASLEDGRLDGYTF. CDR3 in DNA: TGTGCCAGCCTCGAAGACGGACGACTCGATGGCTACACCTTC.

This clonotype was counted only a few times. The chain combines TRBV12-3 or TRBV12-4 with TRBJ1-1; TRBD1 matches at 8 bases. This CDR3 is 11 amino acids long. Trimming at V came to 6 bases and at J to 7 bases, leaving 1 base not matched to a gene. CDR3 protein: CASRDRDEAFF. CDR3 DNA sequence: TGTGCCAGCAGGGACAGGGATGAAGCTTTCTTT.

The chain is built from TRBV5-1 and TRBJ1-2; the match to TRBD1 covers 7 bases. V shed 4 bases and J 3 bases; nucleotides not matched to a gene: 6. Per germline, CDR1 SGHRS and CDR2 YFSETQ. CDR3 length equals 14 residues. The CDR3 nucleotides read TGCGCCAGCAGCCAACCCGGGACAGACTATGGCTACACCTTC. Residues: CASSQPGTDYGYTF.

This clonotype was found a few times. The chain has TRBV20-1 and TRBJ2-7; tentative D call: TRBD1 (6 bases). CDR3 size: 13 residues. V lost 1 base and J 5 bases, leaving 12 bases between the germline ends. Per the germline V gene, CDR1 is DFQATT and CDR2 is SNEGSKA (reference sequence). CDR3 protein: CSARAVDRNEQYF. The CDR3 DNA sequence: TGCAGTGCTAGAGCTGTGGACAGAAACGAGCAGTACTTC.

V usage is TRBV5-1 and J usage is TRBJ2-3, with 12 bases identical to TRBD2. Germline loops: CDR1 SGHRS, CDR2 YFSETQ. The CDR3 covers 19 residues. After removal of 6 bases from V and 3 bases from J, the junction contained 17 bases not matched to a gene. CDR3 residues: CASMSGLAGGPSETDTQYF. The CDR3 region has the DNA TGCGCCAGCATGAGTGGTCTAGCGGGAGGGCCCTCGGAAACAGATACGCAGTATTTT. The full variable domain, its missing parts supplied by reference TRBV5-1 and TRBJ2-3, is KAGVTQTPRYLIKTRGQQVTLSCSPISGHRSVSWYQQTPGQGLQFLFEYFSETQRNKGNFPGRFSGRQFSNSRSEMNVSTLELGDSALYLCASMSGLAGGPSETDTQYFGPGTRLTVL.

V usage is TRBV20-1 and J usage is TRBJ2-1; 11 bases map to TRBD2. Germline V CDR1 and CDR2: DFQATT, SNEGSKA (reference sequence). The CDR3 is 17 amino acids. J gave up 4 bases and V 5 bases, and 13 bases lay outside the gene matches. CDR3 sequence: CSASRGTSGLIYNEQFF. The CDR3 nucleotides read TGCAGTGCTTCCAGAGGGACTAGCGGTTTAATATACAATGAGCAGTTCTTC.

This chain uses TRBV5-8 with TRBJ2-1; either TRBD1 or TRBD2 may supply D (5 bases each). V lost 3 bases, J lost 0 bases, and 10 bases lay in between. Germline V CDR1 and CDR2: SGHTS, YDEGEE. The CDR3 is 15 amino acids. In DNA, the CDR3 is TGTGCCAGCAGCTACGGGACGAGCTCCTACAATGAGCAGTTCTTC. As protein: CASSYGTSSYNEQFF.

The chain is built from TRBV4-2 and TRBJ1-1, with a weak D call TRBD1 (6 bases). Germline V gene data show CDR1 as LGHNA and CDR2 as YNFKEQ. Between the trimmed V and J ends, which lost 8 bases and 5 bases, there was a span of 21 bases. The CDR3 loop spans 15 amino acids. This CDR3 reads CASGGLGGAGTEAFF. In nucleotides, the CDR3 is TGTGCCAGCGGTGGGTTGGGGGGCGCGGGAACTGAAGCTTTCTTT.

This clonotype turned up a few times. The genes are TRBV10-3 and TRBJ1-5, with D hard to call. Germline V gives CDR1 ENHRY, CDR2 SYGVKD. The CDR3 sequence is 13 residues long. The V and J ends lost 6 bases and 0 bases respectively, with 6 bases between them. The CDR3 DNA is TGTGCCATCAGGAGCTATAGCAATCAGCCCCAGCATTTT. It codes for CAIRSYSNQPQHF.

This clonotype was counted a single time. The chain carries TRBV29-1 and TRBJ2-1; D assignment may be TRBD1 or TRBD2 (5 bases each). Germline CDR1 SQVTM, CDR2 ANQGSEA. The CDR3 sequence is 12 residues long. Trimming left V 3 bases short and J 16 bases short, with 19 bases between. As DNA, the CDR3 is TGCAGCGTTGAGCTAGAGGGGATTGTTAGATTCTTC. This sequence encodes CSVELEGIVRFF.

This clonotype came up a few times. For the CDR3, the DNA is TGTGCCAGCTCACCAGGGACAGAGTATGGCTACACCTTC. Amino acids: CASSPGTEYGYTF. The rearrangement joins TRBV18 to TRBJ1-2; 7 bases match TRBD1. The germline CDR1 and CDR2 sequences are KGHSH and LQKENI. The length of the CDR3 is 13 residues. V gave up 2 bases and J gave up 5 bases; unmatched junction bases: 2.